The present T cell receptor beta chain was sequenced within a study of beta chain features in type 1 diabetes. Overall study context: Age, gender and cell yields were similar between patients and healthy donors. The examined sorted cells totaled around 100 million across samples.

Turning to this clone: Its specificity is unknown.

The germline gives CDR1 MGHRA, CDR2 YSYEKL. This CDR3 is 15 amino acids long. The V gene end was trimmed by 2 bases and the J gene end by 3 bases; junction bases not matched to a gene: 3. Points from the study as a whole: Significant though moderate, a shortening of TCRB CDR3s appeared in all four CD4+ subsets of Type 1 diabetes patients. PCR might show a preference for shorter templates, equally across patients and controls.

Every bit of the isolated RNA underwent reverse transcription, so sequencing read expressed TCRB transcripts. Assay used: immunoSEQ multiplex PCR; TCRdb lists only in-frame clones, some missing. The repertoire holds under 900,000 clones, with roughly 16% as singletons. The sample consisted of naive CD4+ T cells from blood. J is TRBJ2-5 and V is TRBV4-1; 10 bases map to TRBD1. This TCR was recovered from a woman between 18 and 29 years old in good health. The CDR3 loop reads CASSQPGQGKETQYF. Written as DNA, the CDR3 is TGCGCCAGCAGCCAACCGGGACAGGGGAAAGAGACCCAGTACTTC.